The clone carrying this T cell receptor beta chain was seen a handful of times. Its antigen is as yet unknown. This sample stems from a study of blood T cells in healthy people across ages. Notes on the study in general: Since the PBMCs were unsorted, naive and antigen-experienced cells could not be conclusively compared. When one million T cells were used, diversity estimates were thought to be underestimates.

This CDR3 is built from 15 residues. V gave up 5 bases and J gave up 4 bases, with 18 bases separating them. Germline-derived CDR1 and CDR2 are SGHTA and FQGNSA. Combining a sample-barcoded 5' primer with a J-beta primer mix, a second PCR ran for roughly 7 to 12 cycles. Researchers report that each sample yielded at least 3 million CDR3-containing paired-end reads. TCRdb used MiXCR to reprocess the 5' RACE reads, holding one entry per CDR3 protein. The sample holds about 1.4 million distinct CDR3 sequences, 45% to 70% seen once. The rearrangement links TRBV7-2 to TRBJ2-7; the D gene is possibly TRBD2 (5 bases). The material sequenced was blood. This clonotype was sampled from a man younger than 30 in good health. The CDR3 nucleotides are TGTGCCAGCAGCCCGTGGAGGCGGGTCAGTTACGAGCAGTACTTC. This translates into CASSPWRRVSYEQYF.